This T cell receptor (beta chain) appears in the sequencing data of a study of early T cells in non-severe SARS-CoV-2 infection. This clonotype appeared many times. Individual cDNA molecules each received unique molecular identifiers attached to them. TCRdb used MiXCR to reprocess the 5' RACE reads, holding one entry per CDR3 protein. The data contain approximately 27,000 distinct CDR3 sequences, about 4.2% of them singletons. V was pared by 2 bases and J by 3 bases, with 8 bases between. The CDR3 has 14 amino acids. Germline V gene data show CDR1 as SGHDN and CDR2 as FVKESK. Source material: whole blood. This receptor was taken from an adult who was a healthcare worker with PCR-confirmed SARS-CoV-2 infection or an uninfected control (not recorded which). The V and J genes are TRBV14 and TRBJ1-5; no definite D call. CDR3 coding DNA: TGTGCCAGCAGCCAATTCGGGGACAATCAGCCCCAGCATTTT. Translated: CASSQFGDNQPQHF.